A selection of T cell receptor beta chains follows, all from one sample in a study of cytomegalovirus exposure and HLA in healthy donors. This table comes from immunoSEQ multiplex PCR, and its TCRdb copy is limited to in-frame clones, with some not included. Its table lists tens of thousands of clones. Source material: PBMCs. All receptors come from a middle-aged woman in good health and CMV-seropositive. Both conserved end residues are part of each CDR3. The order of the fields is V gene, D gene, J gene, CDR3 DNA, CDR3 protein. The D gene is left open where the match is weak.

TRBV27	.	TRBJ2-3	TGTGCCAGCAGTAGCCCGGGAGTGTCAGATACGCAGTATTTT	CASSSPGVSDTQYF
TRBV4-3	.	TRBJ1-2	TGCGCCAGCAGCCAAGATTCAAATAGGGGGAATGGCTACACCTTC	CASSQDSNRGNGYTF
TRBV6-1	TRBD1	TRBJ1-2	TGTGCCAGCAGTAAAGACAGGGCGGGTGGCTACACCTTC	CASSKDRAGGYTF
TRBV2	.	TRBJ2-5	TGTGCCAGCAAGCCCCGAACGGCAGAGGGAGAGACCCAGTACTTC	CASKPRTAEGETQYF
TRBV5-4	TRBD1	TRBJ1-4	TGTGCCAGCAGCTTGGGAGGGACAGCTCTTCCTACTGCAACTAATGAAAAACTGTTTTTT	CASSLGGTALPTATNEKLFF
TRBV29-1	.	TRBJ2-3	TGCAGCGTTGAAGGCATTGGCGGGGCGAGCACAGATACGCAGTATTTT	CSVEGIGGASTDTQYF
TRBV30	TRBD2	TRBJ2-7	TGTGCCTGGAAGACTAGCGCGCCCATCTACGAGCAGTACTTC	CAWKTSAPIYEQYF
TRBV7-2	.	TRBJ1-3	TGTGCCAGCAGCTTGGGAGGCTCTGGAAACACCATATATTTT	CASSLGGSGNTIYF
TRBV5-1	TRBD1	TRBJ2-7	TGCGCCAGCAGCTGGGGGATGGGACAGGGGGGCGAGCAGTACTTC	CASSWGMGQGGEQYF
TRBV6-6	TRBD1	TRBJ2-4	TGTGCCAGCACCACAGGGGGACTAGCCAAAAACATTCAGTACTTC	CASTTGGLAKNIQYF
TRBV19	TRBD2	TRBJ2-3	TGTGCCAGTTCCAGCGGGGGGGGAACAGATACGCAGTATTTT	CASSSGGGTDTQYF